Included here is one T cell receptor (beta chain) sequence, with context. This clonotype was counted only a few times. Its target antigen remains unknown. One base away there is no much larger clone; base qualities are not given. Library creation used 5' RACE. TCRdb shows the sequencer as Illumina HiSeq 2000. A universal primer binding site was added through template switching, and the final cDNA carried a unique molecular identifier so that TCR cDNA molecules could be counted accurately. First-strand cDNA for TCR alpha and beta chains was synthesized from specific primers in the conserved constant-segment region. To control for contamination, every cDNA library was double barcoded, receiving both a SMART-Mk sample barcode and Illumina barcodes. TruSeq adapter sequences, together with Illumina sample barcodes, were added in two successive PCR steps. TCR alpha and beta cDNA libraries were sequenced on the Illumina HiSeq platform with custom primers. The original pipeline was this. MiGEC was used to process raw reads and extract unique molecular identifiers, and MiXCR was used to find CDR3 positions. Recombination models were inferred per individual with the repgenHMM and IGoR tools using an EM algorithm. Shared clonotype analysis was performed with the tcR package in R, normalizing sharing by the product of cloneset sizes. To study raw recombination free of thymic and clonal selection effects, out-of-frame nonproductive sequences were analyzed. Using fastp at Q25 and MiXCR, TCRdb reprocessed the public reads and kept productive beta chains. Each record represents a unique CDR3 protein, reported with the most common genes and DNA among its rows. TCRdb's processing, not the authors', yielded these V and J calls. A total of approximately 530,000 distinct CDR3 sequences appear in this sample, around 24% of them only once. The ten top clones hold approximately 0.48% of the sample.

The data originate from a study of identical twins (dated by TCRdb to about 2016). About the full investigation: To test whether fetal clonotypes persist, this study deep-sequenced TCR alpha and beta repertoires from monozygotic twins, from unrelated adults of various ages, and from cord blood. Replicate twin experiments were performed at different times using different library preparation protocols to rule out contamination. General study outcomes and caveats: Zero-insertion analyses could be partly confounded by invariant T cells such as MAIT and iNKT, although diverse VJ usage argued against such confounding for most clonotypes. In monozygotic twins, recombination models systematically underestimated out-of-frame TCR alpha sharing, but the models matched the sharing seen between unrelated individuals. Abundant cord blood beta clonotypes had fewer insertions, young adult naive repertoires showed a similar but weaker trend, and memory repertoires showed no such trend. Compared with coincidental sharing between unrelated individuals, out-of-frame TCR alpha sequences shared between twins had an excess of sequences with low generation probability. The excess sharing between twins in beta out-of-frame sequences was weaker because fewer shared sequences reduced the signal-to-noise ratio. Because the same donors could not be followed over many years, the conclusions depended on cross-sectional statistical analysis.

Only healthy Caucasian donors were included. Three pairs of female monozygotic twins, all aged 18 to 29 years, were included in the twin cohort. Positive isolation kits from Invitrogen were used to isolate the CD4+ and CD8+ T cell populations. V and J lose 0 bases and 2 bases, and a span of 5 bases separates them. The cysteine opens and the phenylalanine closes a CDR3 of 13 amino acids. Only CDR3 DNA is held: 39 bases, read in frame from base 1. CDR1 and CDR2, per the germline V gene, are SGHRS and YFSETQ. These same data were also listed under a study on yellow fever vaccine responses in identical twins. The second study, in turn, reports: The authors reported that the T cell response to vaccination in identical twins appeared partly convergent and partly personalized. In the study, vaccine-responding T cell clones were precisely tracked in identical twins.

Material for sequencing was CD4+ T cells sorted from blood. This sequence was found in a woman between 18 and 29 years old in good health. The rearranged chain carries TRBV5-1 and TRBJ2-5; the D gene identity is not certain. The nucleotides are TGCGCCAGCAGCTTGGAGGTTCAAGAGACCCAGTACTTC. It specifies CASSLEVQETQYF.